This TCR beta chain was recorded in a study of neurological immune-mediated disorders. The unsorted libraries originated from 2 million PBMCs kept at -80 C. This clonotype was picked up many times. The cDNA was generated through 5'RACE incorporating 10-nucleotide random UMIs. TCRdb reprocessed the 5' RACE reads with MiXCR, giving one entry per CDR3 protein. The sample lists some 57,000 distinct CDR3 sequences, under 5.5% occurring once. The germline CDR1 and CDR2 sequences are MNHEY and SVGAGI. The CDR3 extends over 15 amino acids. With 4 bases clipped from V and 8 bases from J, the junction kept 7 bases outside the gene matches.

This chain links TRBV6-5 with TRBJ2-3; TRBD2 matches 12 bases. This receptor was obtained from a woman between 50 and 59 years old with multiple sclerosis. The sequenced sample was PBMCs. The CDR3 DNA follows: TGTGCCAGCAGTTCTTCAACTAGCGGGGGGTTTACGCAGTATTTT. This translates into CASSSSTSGGFTQYF.